This T cell receptor beta chain was captured by sequencing in a study of T cells after yellow fever vaccination. By 5'RACE template switching, TCR cDNA was produced, with a universal primer site and UMIs added in the process. TCRdb ran MiXCR on the 5' RACE reads and lists one entry per CDR3 protein. The sample holds fewer than 350,000 distinct CDR3 sequences; less than 4.5% are singletons and the top ten take 23%. The table lists this clonotype with many counts. As yet, its antigen is unknown. Germline V CDR1 and CDR2: MNHEY, SVGAGI. The CDR3 spans 14 residues. V was pared by 6 bases and J by 0 bases, with 12 bases between. Study-level findings and limits: Weaker, the secondary response had a peak occurring faster, on day 5 versus 15. Only a minor proportion of clonotypes was detected across both CD4 and CD8 compartments.

This chain uses TRBV6-5 with TRBJ2-7; no firm D call. The sequencing here drew on PBMCs, taken on the day of the yellow fever booster vaccination. The receptor was derived from a man younger than 35 who received the YFV17D yellow fever vaccine. CDR3 coding DNA: TGTGCCAGCAGATCCCTACAACTCTCCTACGAGCAGTACTTC. Amino acid sequence: CASRSLQLSYEQYF.